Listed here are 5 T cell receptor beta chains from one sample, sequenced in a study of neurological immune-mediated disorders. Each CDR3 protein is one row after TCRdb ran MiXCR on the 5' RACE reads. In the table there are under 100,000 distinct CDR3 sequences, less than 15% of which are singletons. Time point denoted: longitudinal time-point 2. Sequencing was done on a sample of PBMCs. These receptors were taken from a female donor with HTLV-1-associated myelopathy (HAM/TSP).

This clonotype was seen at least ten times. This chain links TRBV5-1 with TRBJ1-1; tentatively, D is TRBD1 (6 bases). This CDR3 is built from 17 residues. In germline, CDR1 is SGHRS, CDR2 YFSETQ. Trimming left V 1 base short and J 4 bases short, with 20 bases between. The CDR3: CASSLKTGWRVSTEAFF. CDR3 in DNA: TGCGCCAGCAGCTTGAAGACAGGTTGGAGAGTGAGCACTGAAGCTTTCTTT.

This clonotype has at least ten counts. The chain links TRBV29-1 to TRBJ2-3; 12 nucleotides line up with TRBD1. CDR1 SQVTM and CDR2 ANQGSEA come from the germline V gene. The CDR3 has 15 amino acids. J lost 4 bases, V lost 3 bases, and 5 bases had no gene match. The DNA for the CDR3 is TGCAGCGTTGACCCGGGACAGGGGGCACCAGATACGCAGTATTTT. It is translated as CSVDPGQGAPDTQYF.

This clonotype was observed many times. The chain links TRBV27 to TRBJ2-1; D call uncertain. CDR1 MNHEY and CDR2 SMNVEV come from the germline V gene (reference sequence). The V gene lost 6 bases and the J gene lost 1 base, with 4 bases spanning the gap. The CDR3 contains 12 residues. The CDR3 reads CASRGSYNEQFF. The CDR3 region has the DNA TGTGCCAGCAGGGGTTCCTACAATGAGCAGTTCTTC.

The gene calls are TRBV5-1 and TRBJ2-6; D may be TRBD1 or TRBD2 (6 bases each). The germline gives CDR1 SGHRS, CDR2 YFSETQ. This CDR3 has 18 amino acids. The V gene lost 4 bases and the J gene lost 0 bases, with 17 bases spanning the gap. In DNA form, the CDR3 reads TGCGCCAGCAGCCCGGAGGGACACCTACTCTCTGGGGCCAACGTCCTGACTTTC. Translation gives CASSPEGHLLSGANVLTF. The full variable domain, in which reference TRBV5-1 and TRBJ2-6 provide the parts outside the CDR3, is KAGVTQTPRYLIKTRGQQVTLSCSPISGHRSVSWYQQTPGQGLQFLFEYFSETQRNKGNFPGRFSGRQFSNSRSEMNVSTLELGDSALYLCASSPEGHLLSGANVLTFGAGSRLTVL.

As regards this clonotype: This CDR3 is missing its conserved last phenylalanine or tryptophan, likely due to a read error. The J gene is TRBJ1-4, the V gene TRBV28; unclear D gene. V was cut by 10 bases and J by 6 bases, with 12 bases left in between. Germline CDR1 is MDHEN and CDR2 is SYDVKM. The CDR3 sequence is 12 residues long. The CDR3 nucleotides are TGTGCCAACGGCCCGAGTGATGAAAAACTGTTTTCT. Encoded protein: CANGPSDEKLFS.